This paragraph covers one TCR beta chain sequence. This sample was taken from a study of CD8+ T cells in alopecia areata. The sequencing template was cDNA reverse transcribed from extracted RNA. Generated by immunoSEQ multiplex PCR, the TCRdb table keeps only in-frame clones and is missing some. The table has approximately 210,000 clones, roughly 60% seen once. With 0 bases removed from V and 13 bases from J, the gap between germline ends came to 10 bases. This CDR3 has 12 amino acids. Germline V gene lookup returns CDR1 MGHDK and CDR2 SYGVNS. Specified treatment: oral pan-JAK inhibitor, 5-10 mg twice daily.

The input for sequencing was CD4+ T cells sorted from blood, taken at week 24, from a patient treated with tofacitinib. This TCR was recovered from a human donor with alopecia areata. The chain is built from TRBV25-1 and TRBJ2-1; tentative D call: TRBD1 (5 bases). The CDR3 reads CASSEYAGHQFF. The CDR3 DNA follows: TGTGCCAGCAGTGAATATGCAGGACATCAGTTCTTC.